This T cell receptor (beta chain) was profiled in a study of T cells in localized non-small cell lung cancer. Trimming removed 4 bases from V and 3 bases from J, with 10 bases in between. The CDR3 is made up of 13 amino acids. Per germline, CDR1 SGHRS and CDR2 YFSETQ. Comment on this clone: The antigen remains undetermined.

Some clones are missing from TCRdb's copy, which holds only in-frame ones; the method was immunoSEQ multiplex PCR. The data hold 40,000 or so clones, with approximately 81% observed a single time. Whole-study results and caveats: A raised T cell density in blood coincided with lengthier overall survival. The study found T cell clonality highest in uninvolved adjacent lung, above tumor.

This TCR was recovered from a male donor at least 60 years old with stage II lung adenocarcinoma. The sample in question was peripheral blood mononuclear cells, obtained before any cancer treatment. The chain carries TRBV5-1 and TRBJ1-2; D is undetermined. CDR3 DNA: TGCGCCAGCAGCCCGCTGCAACACTATGGCTACACCTTC. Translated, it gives CASSPLQHYGYTF. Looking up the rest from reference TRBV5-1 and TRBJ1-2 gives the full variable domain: KAGVTQTPRYLIKTRGQQVTLSCSPISGHRSVSWYQQTPGQGLQFLFEYFSETQRNKGNFPGRFSGRQFSNSRSEMNVSTLELGDSALYLCASSPLQHYGYTFGSGTRLTVV.